This TCR beta chain was recovered during a study of CD8 T cells in ankylosing spondylitis. Quantitative molecular-barcoded 5'-RACE generated the TCR beta libraries. TCRdb re-called the 5' RACE reads through MiXCR, storing one row per CDR3 protein. Of about 800,000 distinct CDR3 sequences in the sample, approximately 12% were seen once. This clonotype was detected only a few times. The antigen remains undetermined. General study findings and limits: Blood of patients with ankylosing spondylitis appeared to be characterized by a TCR beta motif of about 8 highly homologous variants. The study looked at matched synovial fluid samples from ankylosing spondylitis patients. Disease-linked clones were reported to be significantly enriched there.

V gave up 7 bases and J gave up 9 bases, with 20 bases separating them. This CDR3 comprises 14 residues. Germline V gene lookup returns CDR1 SGHTA and CDR2 FQGNSA. The chain joins TRBV7-2 to TRBJ2-3; no firm D call. Material: blood, either unsorted or a sorted T cell fraction (not recorded which). This TCR was recovered from a male donor with ankylosing spondylitis. As DNA, the CDR3 is TGTGCCAGCAAGAGTGCCCCGCGAGAGGCCACGCAGTATTTT. It codes for CASKSAPREATQYF. Filled out from reference TRBV7-2 and TRBJ2-3, the complete variable domain reads GAGVSQSPSNKVTEKGKDVELRCDPISGHTALYWYRQSLGQGLEFLIYFQGNSAPDKSGLPSDRFSAERTGGSVSTLTIQRTQQEDSAVYLCASKSAPREATQYFGPGTRLTVL.